The 16 T cell receptor beta chains given below trace back to one sample, sequenced in a study of brain T cells in children with intractable seizures. Libraries were prepared by immunoSEQ multiplex PCR; TCRdb keeps only in-frame clonotypes and omits some of them. Of fewer than 150,000 clones detected, approximately 94% appear once; the ten largest clones hold around 4.1%. This specimen consisted of peripheral blood, obtained at surgery. These receptor sequences come from a boy in the first two years of life with hemimegalencephaly and intractable seizures.

The chain uses TRBV21-1 and TRBJ2-1; the listed D gene, TRBD2, was not tested against the DNA. TRBV21-1 is marked as a pseudogene. This CDR3 contains 12 residues. The CDR3, as DNA: TGTGCCAGCAGCAAAGCGGTAGCGGGCCCGTTCTTC. Its translation: CASSKAVAGPFF.

This chain uses TRBV2 with TRBJ2-7; a weak D match, TRBD2 (6 bases). Germline CDR1 is SNHLY and CDR2 is FYNNEI. The CDR3 extends over 15 amino acids. V was trimmed by 7 bases and J by 4 bases, leaving 20 bases between them. Written as DNA, the CDR3 is TGTGCCAGCACCCTAGGAAGCGGGTTGAATTACGAGCAGTACTTC. This gives the protein CASTLGSGLNYEQYF.

The chain is built from TRBV7-9 and TRBJ2-5; 8 bases match TRBD1. With 1 base clipped from V and 5 bases from J, the junction kept 3 bases outside the gene matches. The CDR3 loop spans 14 amino acids. The germline V gene encodes CDR1 SEHNR and CDR2 FQNEAQ (reference sequence). CDR3 DNA sequence: TGTGCCAGCAGCTTAGACAGGGGGGCTGAGACCCAGTACTTC. Translation gives CASSLDRGAETQYF.

The chain joins TRBV25-1 to TRBJ1-5, with D tentatively TRBD1 (6 bases). The V end lost 1 base, the J end lost 5 bases, and 18 bases lay between the germline ends. The CDR3 contains 17 residues. From germline, CDR1 is MGHDK and CDR2 SYGVNS. The CDR3 nucleotides are TGTGCCAGCAGTGAATCCCCCTCGAGGGGGTACCATCAGCCCCAGCATTTT. The encoded protein is CASSESPSRGYHQPQHF.

This clone appeared a few times. The chain links TRBV27 to TRBJ1-6; the match to TRBD1 covers 8 bases. The CDR3 consists of 14 residues. V was clipped by 3 bases and J by 9 bases; unmatched bases: 4. The germline CDR1 and CDR2 sequences are MNHEY and SMNVEV (reference sequence). The CDR3 DNA is TGTGCCAGCAGTTTTGACAGGGGACTTTCACCCCTCCACTTT. Residues: CASSFDRGLSPLHF.

The genes are TRBV5-4 and TRBJ1-2; TRBD1 aligns across 7 bases. Germline V CDR1 and CDR2: SGHNT, YYREEE (reference sequence). The CDR3 is 15 amino acids. With 4 bases clipped from V and 0 bases from J, the junction kept 6 bases outside the gene matches. The CDR3 loop reads CASSLRQGPNYGYTF. The CDR3 region has the DNA TGTGCCAGCAGCCTGCGACAGGGCCCTAACTATGGCTACACCTTC.

The CDR3 bases are TGTGCCAGCAGCGAAGTGACTAGCGGGAGAGGATATCAGTTCTTC. It specifies CASSEVTSGRGYQFF. The genes are TRBV7-9 and TRBJ2-1; 12 bases line up with TRBD2. The CDR3 consists of 15 residues. Germline-derived CDR1 and CDR2 are SEHNR and FQNEAQ (reference sequence). With 5 bases clipped from V and 13 bases from J, the junction kept 12 bases outside the gene matches. Complete variable domain (other parts from reference TRBV7-9 and TRBJ2-1): DTGVSQNPRHKITKRGQNVTFRCDPISEHNRLYWYRQTLGQGPEFLTYFQNEAQLEKSRLLSDRFSAERPKGSFSTLEIQRTEQGDSAMYLCASSEVTSGRGYQFFGPGTRLTVL.

The V and J genes are TRBV3-1 (or the pseudogene TRBV3-2) and TRBJ1-6, with 10 bases lining up with TRBD1. CDR1 is LGHDT and CDR2 is YNNKEL in the germline V gene (reference sequence). CDR3 length equals 13 residues. V dropped 3 bases and J dropped 10; count of bases not matched to a gene: 0. CDR3 protein: CASSQTGGSPLHF. The CDR3 DNA is TGTGCCAGCAGCCAGACAGGGGGCTCACCCCTCCACTTT.

The gene calls are TRBV7-8 and TRBJ2-2; D ambiguous. The V end was cut by 9 bases, the J end by 1 base, with 12 bases between. This CDR3 has 14 residues. The germline CDR1 and CDR2 sequences are SGHVS and FQNEAQ. CDR3 region: CASWLRLNTGELFF. The DNA for the CDR3 is TGTGCCAGTTGGTTGAGATTGAACACCGGGGAGCTGTTTTTT.

The rearrangement uses TRBV19 and TRBJ2-1; the match to TRBD1 covers 10 bases. The CDR3 totals 20 residues. Germline lookup yields CDR1 LNHDA and CDR2 SQIVND (reference sequence). V lost 4 bases to trimming and J lost 6 bases; unmatched junction nucleotides: 21. The CDR3 region has the DNA TGTGCCAGTAGTACCAGAGAAAATCCCTTAGACAGGGGGCATAGCAATGAGCAGTTCTTC. It codes for CASSTRENPLDRGHSNEQFF.

The CDR3 nucleotides read TGCGCCAGCAGCGCCTGGCCGAATGGAGATACGCAGTATTTT. Its translation is CASSAWPNGDTQYF. The chain carries TRBV5-1 and TRBJ2-3, with D uncertain. The CDR3 runs 14 residues. V was shortened by 4 bases and J by 5 bases, with 14 bases between the two germline ends. Looked up from germline, CDR1 is SGHRS and CDR2 is YFSETQ. Full variable domain (outside the CDR3, taken from reference TRBV5-1 and TRBJ2-3): KAGVTQTPRYLIKTRGQQVTLSCSPISGHRSVSWYQQTPGQGLQFLFEYFSETQRNKGNFPGRFSGRQFSNSRSEMNVSTLELGDSALYLCASSAWPNGDTQYFGPGTRLTVL.

This rearrangement joins TRBV7-2 to TRBJ1-1; D is unclear. Germline CDR1 reads SGHTA; CDR2 reads FQGNSA. CDR3 size: 14 residues. Trimming took 1 base from V and 2 from J, leaving 8 bases between them. In DNA, the CDR3 is TGTGCCAGCAGCTTAGTGTCGGCTAACACTGAAGCTTTCTTT. This gives the protein CASSLVSANTEAFF.

CDR3 DNA sequence: TGCGCCAGCAGCTGGGGGGACAGGGGGAACGAGCAGTACTTC. As protein: CASSWGDRGNEQYF. The rearrangement links TRBV5-1 to TRBJ2-7; TRBD1 aligns across 11 bases. V lost 3 bases, J lost 5 bases, and 4 bases stayed unmatched. In germline, CDR1 is SGHRS, CDR2 YFSETQ. CDR3 length: 14 amino acids.

J is TRBJ2-7 and V is TRBV9; possibly TRBD2 for D (7 bases). This CDR3 contains 16 residues. V was clipped by 3 bases and J by 3 bases, with 19 bases between them. The germline gives CDR1 SGDLS, CDR2 YYNGEE. The CDR3 spells CASSEGGDGPIYEQYF. As DNA, the CDR3 is TGTGCCAGCAGCGAGGGGGGGGACGGACCAATCTACGAGCAGTACTTC.

The J gene is TRBJ2-6, the V gene TRBV5-1; D is ambiguous. This CDR3 has 15 amino acids. Germline loops: CDR1 SGHRS, CDR2 YFSETQ. V was trimmed by 0 bases and J by 0 bases, leaving 4 bases between them. The CDR3, as DNA: TGCGCCAGCAGCTTGGTGGGCTCTGGGGCCAACGTCCTGACTTTC. As protein: CASSLVGSGANVLTF.

The J gene is TRBJ2-2, the V gene TRBV5-1, with D uncertain. This CDR3 comprises 14 residues. Trimming took 0 bases from V and 2 from J, leaving 5 bases between them. Germline CDR1 and CDR2: SGHRS and YFSETQ. The CDR3 coding sequence is TGCGCCAGCAGCTTGGTAGGAAACACCGGGGAGCTGTTTTTT. Translating it yields CASSLVGNTGELFF.